This TCR beta chain was documented in a study of CD8 T cells in Susac syndrome. Reverse transcription of about 0.5 to 1 ug RNA used random hexamers. MiXCR, applied by TCRdb to the immunoSEQ multiplex PCR reads, yields one record per CDR3 protein. The sample includes 300,000 or so distinct CDR3 sequences, roughly nine tenths seen only once; the top ten take less than 0.08%. The CDR3 loop spans 14 amino acids. The V and J ends lost 3 bases and 15 bases respectively, with 21 bases between them. Germline CDR1 and CDR2: SGHAT and FQNNGV. The source material was CD4+ T cells from PBMCs. The sequence was collected from a human donor with multiple sclerosis. The chain employs TRBV11-2 and TRBJ2-1, with TRBD2 as a possible D gene (7 bases). Here the CDR3 DNA reads TGTGCCAGCAGCTTGGACATCGGGGCGGGGGCTCCGTTCTTC. This encodes CASSLDIGAGAPFF.